This T cell receptor beta chain was captured by sequencing in a study of blood T cells in healthy people across ages. The overall study: Template switching retrieved approximately one barcoded beta molecule for each two T cells. General study points: No one knew whether donors had CMV, which possibly confounded expanded clonotype changes.

On this clonotype itself: Antigen: not known.

A second PCR, run for roughly 7 to 12 cycles, used a sample-barcoded 5' primer plus a J-beta primer mix. CDR3-containing paired-end reads numbered at least 2.5 million in each sample. TCRdb passed the 5' RACE reads through MiXCR, listing each CDR3 protein once. The repertoire includes approximately 320,000 distinct CDR3 sequences, 25% to 30% of them detected once, and over 25% sits in the top ten. CDR3 length: 15 residues. V shed 5 bases, J shed 5 bases, and the junction held 8 bases outside the gene matches. Per the germline V gene, CDR1 is SGHRS and CDR2 is YFSETQ. This receptor was identified in a woman between 65 and 79 years old in good health. The specimen sequenced was blood. The chain carries TRBV5-1 and TRBJ2-1, with 9 bases lining up with TRBD1. CDR3 nucleotides: TGCGCCAGCAGTTTAGGACAGGGGCTCGACAATGAGCAGTTCTTC. Its protein is CASSLGQGLDNEQFF.